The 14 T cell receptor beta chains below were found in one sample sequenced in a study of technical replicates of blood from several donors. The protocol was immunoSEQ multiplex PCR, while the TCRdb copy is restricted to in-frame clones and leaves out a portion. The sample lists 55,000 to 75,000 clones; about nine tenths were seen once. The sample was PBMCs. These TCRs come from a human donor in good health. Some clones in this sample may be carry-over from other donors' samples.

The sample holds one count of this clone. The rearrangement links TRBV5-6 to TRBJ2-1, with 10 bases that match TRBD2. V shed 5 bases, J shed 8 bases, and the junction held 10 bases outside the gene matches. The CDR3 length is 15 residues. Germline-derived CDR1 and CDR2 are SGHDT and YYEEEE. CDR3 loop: CASRRTSGEAHEQFF. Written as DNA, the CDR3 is TGTGCCAGCAGACGGACTAGCGGAGAGGCTCATGAGCAGTTCTTC.

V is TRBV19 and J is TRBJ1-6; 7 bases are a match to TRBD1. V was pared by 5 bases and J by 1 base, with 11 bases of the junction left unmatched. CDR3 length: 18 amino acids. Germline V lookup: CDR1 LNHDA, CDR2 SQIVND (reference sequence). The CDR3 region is CASSGRQGEGSYNSPLHF. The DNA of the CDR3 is TGTGCCAGTAGTGGAAGACAGGGAGAAGGATCCTATAATTCACCCCTCCACTTT.

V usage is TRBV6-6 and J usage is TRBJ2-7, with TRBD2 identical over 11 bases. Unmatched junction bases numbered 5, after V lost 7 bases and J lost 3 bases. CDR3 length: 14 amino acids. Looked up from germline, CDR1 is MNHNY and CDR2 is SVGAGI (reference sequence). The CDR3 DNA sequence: TGTGCCAGCAAAGGGACTAGCGGAAACTACGAGCAGTACTTC. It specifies CASKGTSGNYEQYF.

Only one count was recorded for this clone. CDR3 sequence: CASRSTEPSSYNEQFF. CDR3 DNA sequence: TGCGCCAGCAGGAGTACAGAACCAAGCTCCTACAATGAGCAGTTCTTC. The V call is TRBV10-2, the J call TRBJ2-1; no reliable D call. The CDR3 consists of 16 residues. Trimming cost V 6 bases and J 0 bases, with 15 bases left between them. Germline lookup yields CDR1 WSHSY and CDR2 SAAADI.

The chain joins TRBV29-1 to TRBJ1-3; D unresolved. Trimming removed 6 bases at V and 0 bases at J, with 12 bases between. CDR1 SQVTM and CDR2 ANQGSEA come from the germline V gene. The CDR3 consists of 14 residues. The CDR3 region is CSVKLSSSGNTIYF. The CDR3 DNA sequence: TGCAGCGTCAAACTCTCGAGCTCTGGAAACACCATATATTTT.

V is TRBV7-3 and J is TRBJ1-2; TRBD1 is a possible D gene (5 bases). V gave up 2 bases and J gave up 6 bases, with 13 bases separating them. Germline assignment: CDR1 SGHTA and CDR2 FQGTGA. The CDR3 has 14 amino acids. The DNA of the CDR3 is TGTGCCAGCAGCTTATCTCAGGGCAGGGATGGCTACACCTTC. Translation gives CASSLSQGRDGYTF.

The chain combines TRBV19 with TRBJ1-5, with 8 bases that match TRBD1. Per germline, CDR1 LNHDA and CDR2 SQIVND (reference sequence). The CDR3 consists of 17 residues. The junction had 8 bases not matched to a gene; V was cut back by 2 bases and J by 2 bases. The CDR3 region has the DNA TGTGCCAGTAGTATACTAACAGGGGGACGGGGCAATCAGCCCCAGCATTTT. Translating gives CASSILTGGRGNQPQHF.

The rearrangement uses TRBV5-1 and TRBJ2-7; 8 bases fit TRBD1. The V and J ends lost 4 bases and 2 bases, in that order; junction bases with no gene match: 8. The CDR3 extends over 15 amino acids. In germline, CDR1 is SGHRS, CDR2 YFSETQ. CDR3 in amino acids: CASSTWTGHTYEQYF. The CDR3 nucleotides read TGCGCCAGCAGCACCTGGACAGGGCACACCTACGAGCAGTACTTC. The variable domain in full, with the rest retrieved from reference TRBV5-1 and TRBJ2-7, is KAGVTQTPRYLIKTRGQQVTLSCSPISGHRSVSWYQQTPGQGLQFLFEYFSETQRNKGNFPGRFSGRQFSNSRSEMNVSTLELGDSALYLCASSTWTGHTYEQYFGPGTRLTVT.

CDR3 in amino acids: CASSPSGLYTYEQYF. The CDR3 coding sequence is TGTGCCAGCAGTCCTAGCGGGCTTTACACCTACGAGCAGTACTTC. This chain uses TRBV6-4 with TRBJ2-7; 8 bases agree with TRBD2. Germline CDR1 MRHNA, CDR2 SNTAGT. V trimming: 5 bases; J trimming: 2 bases; junction bases outside the gene matches: 8. The CDR3 is made up of 15 amino acids.

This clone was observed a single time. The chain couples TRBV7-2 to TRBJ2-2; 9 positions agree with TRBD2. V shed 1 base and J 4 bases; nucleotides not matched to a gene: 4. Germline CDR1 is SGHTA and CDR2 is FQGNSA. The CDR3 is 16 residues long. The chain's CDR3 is CASSLGGLAITGELFF. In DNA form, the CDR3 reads TGTGCCAGCAGCTTAGGAGGACTAGCGATCACCGGGGAGCTGTTTTTT.

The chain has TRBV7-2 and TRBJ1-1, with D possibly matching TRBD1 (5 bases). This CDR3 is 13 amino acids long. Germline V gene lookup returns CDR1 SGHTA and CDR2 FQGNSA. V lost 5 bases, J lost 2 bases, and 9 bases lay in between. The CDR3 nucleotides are TGTGCCAGCAGCCCCAGGGTTAACACTGAAGCTTTCTTT. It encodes CASSPRVNTEAFF.

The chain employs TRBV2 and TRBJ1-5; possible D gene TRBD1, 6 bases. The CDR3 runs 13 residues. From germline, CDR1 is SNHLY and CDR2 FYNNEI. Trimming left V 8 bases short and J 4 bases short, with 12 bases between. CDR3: CASHGGSNQPQHF. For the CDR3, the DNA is TGTGCCAGCCATGGGGGCTCGAATCAGCCCCAGCATTTT.

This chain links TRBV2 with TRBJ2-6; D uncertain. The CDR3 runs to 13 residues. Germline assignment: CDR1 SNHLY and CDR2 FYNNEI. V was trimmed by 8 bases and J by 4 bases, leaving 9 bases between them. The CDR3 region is CASREAGANVLTF. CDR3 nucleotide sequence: TGTGCCAGCCGAGAGGCAGGGGCCAACGTCCTGACTTTC. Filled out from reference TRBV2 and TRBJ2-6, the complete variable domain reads EPEVTQTPSHQVTQMGQEVILRCVPISNHLYFYWYRQILGQKVEFLVSFYNNEISEKSEIFDDQFSVERPDGSNFTLKIRSTKLEDSAMYFCASREAGANVLTFGAGSRLTVL.

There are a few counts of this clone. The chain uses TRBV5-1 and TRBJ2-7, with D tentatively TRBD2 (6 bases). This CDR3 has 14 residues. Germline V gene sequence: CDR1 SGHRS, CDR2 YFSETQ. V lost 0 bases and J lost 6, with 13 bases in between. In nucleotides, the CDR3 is TGCGCCAGCAGCTTGGGGGACTCCGTGGGCGAGCAGTACTTC. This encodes CASSLGDSVGEQYF.